Included here is one TCR beta chain sequence, with context. Its antigen specificity is not known. Qualities for individual bases were not recorded, and no much larger clone is one base off. The data are from a study of CD8+CD57+ T cells in acquired aplastic anemia (dated by TCRdb to 2016 to 2018). A note on the overall study: Extracted DNA from sorted CD4+ and CD8+ cells averaged around 3.2 ug, ranging from roughly 0.2 to 30 ug. For healthy donor samples, the average read count was about 9.8 million for CD4+ cells and approximately 11 million for CD8+ cells. What the authors observed across the whole study: Around 27 CD8+ CDR3 sequences were shared between patients and controls but appeared highly expressed in patients and within their immunodominant clones. Patients and healthy controls showed no significant difference in CD8+ Simpson's diversity (P=0.060).

Genomic DNA served as template for TCR beta VDJ combination and CDR3 sequence profiling. An Illumina HiSeq 2000 was used for TCR repertoire sequencing. The study's processing was this. Repertoires were assessed using TRBV/TRBJ rearrangement plots, CDR3 size and DJ length profiles, and Simpson's diversity index. The most abundant DNA sequence in the deep sequencing data was taken as the immunodominant clone. CDR3 amino acid sequences were checked for sharing across subjects and were also compared against the VDJdb database and published repertoires. TCRdb reprocessing: public reads trimmed at Q25 with fastp, clones called with MiXCR, in-frame beta chains kept. Each entry is one CDR3 protein sequence, shown with its most common DNA and genes. TCRdb, not the authors, supplied the V and J calls. Here the sample has 350,000 to 450,000 distinct CDR3 sequences; about two thirds occur a single time. Of the sample, 3% to 5% is held by the ten largest clones.

In this study, sorted CD4+ and CD8+ T cells from the blood of healthy subjects and of severe aplastic anemia patients had their TCR repertoires deep-sequenced. Ficoll-Paque density gradient centrifugation was used to isolate peripheral blood mononuclear cells. Before DNA extraction, CD4+ and CD8+ T cells were sorted by FACS or by magnetic beads. Spanning cysteine to phenylalanine, the CDR3 consists of 16 amino acids. Solely the CDR3 DNA is kept, with 48 bases framed from the first base. CDR1 SGHRS and CDR2 YFSETQ were looked up in the germline V gene. Trimming removed 0 bases from V and 3 bases from J; the gene matches leave 8 bases unexplained.

Sequenced: sorted CD4+, CD8+, or CD8+CD57+ T cells (not recorded which) from PBMCs. The rearranged chain carries TRBV5-1 and TRBJ2-7; 8 nucleotides in the junction match TRBD1. This TCR came from a human donor in good health, serving as a control. CDR3 reads: CASSLAAGGLVYEQYF. The nucleotide sequence reads TGCGCCAGCAGCTTGGCCGCAGGGGGCCTAGTCTACGAGCAGTACTTC.